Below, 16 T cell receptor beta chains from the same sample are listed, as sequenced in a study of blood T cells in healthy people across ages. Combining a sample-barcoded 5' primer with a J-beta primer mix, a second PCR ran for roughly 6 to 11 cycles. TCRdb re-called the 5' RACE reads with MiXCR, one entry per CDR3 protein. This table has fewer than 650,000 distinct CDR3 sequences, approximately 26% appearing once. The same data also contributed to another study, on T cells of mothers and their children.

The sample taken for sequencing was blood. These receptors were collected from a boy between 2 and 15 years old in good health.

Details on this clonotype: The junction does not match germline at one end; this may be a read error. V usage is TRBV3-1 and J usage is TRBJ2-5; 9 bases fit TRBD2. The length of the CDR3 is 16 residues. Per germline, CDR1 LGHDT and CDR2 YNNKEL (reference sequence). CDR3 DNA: TGTGCCAGCAGCCAAGCCGCGGGACTAGCACAAGGGACCCAGTACTTC. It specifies CASSQAAGLAQGTQYF.

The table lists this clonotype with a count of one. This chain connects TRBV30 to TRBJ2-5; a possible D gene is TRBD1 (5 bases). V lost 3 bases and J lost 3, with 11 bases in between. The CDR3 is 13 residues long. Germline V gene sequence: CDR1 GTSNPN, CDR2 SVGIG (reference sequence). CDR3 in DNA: TGTGCCTGGAGCCAGCGACAGAAAGAGACCCAGTACTTC. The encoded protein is CAWSQRQKETQYF.

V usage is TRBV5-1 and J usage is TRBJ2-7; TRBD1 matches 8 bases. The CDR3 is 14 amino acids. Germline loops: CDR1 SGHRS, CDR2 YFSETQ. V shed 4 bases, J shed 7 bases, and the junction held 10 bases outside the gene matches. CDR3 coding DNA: TGCGCCAGCAGCCACGCAGGGGGCGCGGGGGAGCAGTACTTC. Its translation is CASSHAGGAGEQYF.

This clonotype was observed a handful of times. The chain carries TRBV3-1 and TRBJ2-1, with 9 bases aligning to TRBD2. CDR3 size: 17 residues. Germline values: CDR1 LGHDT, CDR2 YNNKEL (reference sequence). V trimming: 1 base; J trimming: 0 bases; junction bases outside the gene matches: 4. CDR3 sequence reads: CASSQGTSEGSYNEQFF. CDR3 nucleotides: TGTGCCAGCAGCCAAGGGACTAGCGAGGGCTCCTACAATGAGCAGTTCTTC.

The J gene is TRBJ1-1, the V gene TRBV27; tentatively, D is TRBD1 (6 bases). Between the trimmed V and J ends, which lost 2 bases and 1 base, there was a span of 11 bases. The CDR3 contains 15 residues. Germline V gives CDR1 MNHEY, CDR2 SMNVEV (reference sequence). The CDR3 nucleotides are TGTGCCAGCAGTTTAGTACAGGGCACGAACACTGAAGCTTTCTTT. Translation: CASSLVQGTNTEAFF.

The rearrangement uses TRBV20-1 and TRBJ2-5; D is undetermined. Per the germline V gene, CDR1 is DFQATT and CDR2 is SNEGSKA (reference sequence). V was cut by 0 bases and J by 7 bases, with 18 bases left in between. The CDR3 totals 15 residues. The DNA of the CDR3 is TGCAGTGCTAGAGATCCGGATCGGGCCGTGTTGACCCAGTACTTC. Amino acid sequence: CSARDPDRAVLTQYF.

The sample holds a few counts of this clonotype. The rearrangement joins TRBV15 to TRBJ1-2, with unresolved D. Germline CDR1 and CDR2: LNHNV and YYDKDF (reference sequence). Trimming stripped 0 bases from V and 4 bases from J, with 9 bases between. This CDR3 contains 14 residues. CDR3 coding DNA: TGTGCCACCAGCAGAGACATGGAGCGCTATGGCTACACCTTC. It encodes CATSRDMERYGYTF.

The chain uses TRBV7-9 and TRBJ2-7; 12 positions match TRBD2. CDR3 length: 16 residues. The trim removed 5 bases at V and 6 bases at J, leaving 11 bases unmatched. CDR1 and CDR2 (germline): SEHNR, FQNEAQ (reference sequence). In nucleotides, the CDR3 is TGTGCCAGCAGCCCCCCCGTAGGACTAGCGGGACCCGAGCAGTACTTC. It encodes CASSPPVGLAGPEQYF.

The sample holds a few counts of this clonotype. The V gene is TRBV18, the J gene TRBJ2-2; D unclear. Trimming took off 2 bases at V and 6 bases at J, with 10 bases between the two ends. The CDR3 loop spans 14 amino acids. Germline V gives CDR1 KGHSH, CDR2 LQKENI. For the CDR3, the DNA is TGTGCCAGCTCACCAAAGGACCCGCCCGGGGAGCTGTTTTTT. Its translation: CASSPKDPPGELFF.

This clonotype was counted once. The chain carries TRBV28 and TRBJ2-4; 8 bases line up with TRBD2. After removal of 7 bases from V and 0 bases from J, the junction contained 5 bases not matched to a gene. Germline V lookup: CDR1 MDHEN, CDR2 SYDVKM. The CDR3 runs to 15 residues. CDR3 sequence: CASTLSGRAKNIQYF. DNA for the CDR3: TGTGCCAGCACACTGAGCGGGAGAGCCAAAAACATTCAGTACTTC.

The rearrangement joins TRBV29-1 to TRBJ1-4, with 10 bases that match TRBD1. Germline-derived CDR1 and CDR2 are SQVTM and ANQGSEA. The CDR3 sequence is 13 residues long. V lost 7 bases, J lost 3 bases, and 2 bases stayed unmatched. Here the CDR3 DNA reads TGCAGCGCCGGGACAGGGGCTAATGAAAAACTGTTTTTT. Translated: CSAGTGANEKLFF.

CDR3 region: CASSPPGGRDEQFF. The CDR3 DNA follows: TGTGCCAGCAGTCCTCCGGGGGGCAGGGATGAGCAGTTCTTC. The V and J genes are TRBV12-3 or TRBV12-4 and TRBJ2-1, with D possibly matching TRBD2 (7 bases). Trimming cost V 5 bases and J 8 bases, with 16 bases left between them. This CDR3 has 14 residues.

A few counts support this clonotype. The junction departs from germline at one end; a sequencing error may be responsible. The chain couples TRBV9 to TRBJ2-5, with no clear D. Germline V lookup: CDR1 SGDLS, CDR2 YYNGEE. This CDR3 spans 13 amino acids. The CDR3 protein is CASSDRTESRLDF. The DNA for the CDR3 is TGTGCCAGCAGCGACCGGACGGAGTCGAGGCTCGACTTC.

The CDR3 nucleotides read TGTGCCATCAGTACAGCTAACTATGGCTACACCTTC. Translating it yields CAISTANYGYTF. The rearrangement joins TRBV10-3 to TRBJ1-2, with no clear D. V dropped 5 bases and J dropped 0 bases, with 4 bases sitting between them. The germline CDR1 and CDR2 sequences are ENHRY and SYGVKD. This CDR3 spans 12 amino acids.

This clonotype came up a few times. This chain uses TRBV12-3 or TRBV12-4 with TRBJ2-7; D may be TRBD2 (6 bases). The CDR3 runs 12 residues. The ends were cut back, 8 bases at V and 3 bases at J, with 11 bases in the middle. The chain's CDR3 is CASLGGGYEQYF. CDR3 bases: TGTGCCAGCTTGGGGGGAGGCTACGAGCAGTACTTC.

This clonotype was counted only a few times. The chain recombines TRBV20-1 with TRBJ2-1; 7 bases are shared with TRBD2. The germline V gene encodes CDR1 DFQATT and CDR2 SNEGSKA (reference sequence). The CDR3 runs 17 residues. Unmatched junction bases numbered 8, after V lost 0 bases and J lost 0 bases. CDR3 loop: CSARDWRGGGSYNEQFF. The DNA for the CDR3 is TGCAGTGCTAGAGATTGGCGTGGGGGGGGCTCCTACAATGAGCAGTTCTTC.